This T cell receptor (beta chain) was captured by sequencing in a study of blood T cell repertoires in COVID-19. About the research overall: Whether acute or convalescent, the COVID-19 samples came from the United States, Italy and Spain. Sources were T cells, B-cell-depleted T cells, or PBMCs; the material itself was cDNA or gDNA.

As originally analysed: Estimates of nucleated cell counts were drawn from the amplification of reference gene primers. Sequencing used immunoSEQ multiplex PCR; TCRdb keeps in-frame clones, though not all of them. V and J calls plus clone size are reproduced from that table; the DNA served to infer D and trimming. Of approximately 220,000 clones in the sample, 84% were seen once. Trimming stripped 3 bases from V and 2 bases from J, with 11 bases between. Germline assignment: CDR1 GTSNPN and CDR2 SVGIG (reference sequence). CDR3 length equals 15 residues. Living in under 30 US areas, the participants were between about 18 and 100 years of age.

The sequence was obtained from a woman aged 40 to 50 who had recovered from COVID-19. Sequencing was performed on PBMCs or T cells enriched from blood (not recorded which). This rearrangement joins TRBV30 to TRBJ1-6; no definite D call. CDR3 in amino acids: CAWREEGTYNSPLHF. As DNA, the CDR3 is TGTGCCTGGAGGGAGGAAGGCACCTATAATTCACCCCTCCACTTT.